Each of the 9 T cell receptor beta chains below was sequenced from the same sample in a study of cytomegalovirus exposure and HLA in healthy donors (dated by TCRdb to 2017 to 2019). Library creation used the immunoSEQ multiplex PCR assay. The multiplex PCR relied on a mix of 60 forward primers for TCR Vbeta segments and 13 reverse primers for TCR Jbeta segments. Drawn from immuneACCESS, this table holds only the in-frame rearrangements with V and J called that TCRdb kept. Clones are partly lost; checked studies trace under half to an unresolved V gene and leave the rest unexplained. The sample table shows roughly 150,000 clones, and 82% are seen once. The top ten hold more than 2.5% of the sample. The specimen sequenced was PBMCs. The receptor set was obtained from a male donor in good health and CMV-seronegative.

V is TRBV4-3 and J is TRBJ2-7; 7 bases match TRBD1. The CDR3 is 13 amino acids. Germline V lookup: CDR1 LGHNA, CDR2 YSLEER. V was pared by 4 bases and J by 4 bases, with 4 bases of the junction left unmatched. CDR3 coding DNA: TGCGCCAGCAGCCCCAACAGGGGATACGAGCAGTACTTC. It codes for CASSPNRGYEQYF.

This clone was seen just once. The gene calls are TRBV9 and TRBJ2-7; D uncertain. In germline, CDR1 is SGDLS, CDR2 YYNGEE. The ends were cut back, 3 bases at V and 0 bases at J, with 7 bases in the middle. The CDR3 has 13 residues. The CDR3 region is CASSGVNSYEQYF. CDR3 in DNA: TGTGCCAGCAGCGGAGTAAACTCCTACGAGCAGTACTTC.

The chain combines TRBV6-5 with TRBJ1-2; TRBD1 matches at 10 bases. The CDR3 covers 15 residues. The V segment lost 4 bases and the J segment 4 bases; nucleotides outside the gene matches: 6. Germline loops: CDR1 MNHEY, CDR2 SVGAGI. The CDR3 region has the DNA TGTGCCAGCAGTTCAGAGGGACAGGGGATCTATGGCTACACCTTC. It yields the protein CASSSEGQGIYGYTF.

This chain uses TRBV10-3 with TRBJ1-1; D gene ambiguous. This CDR3 contains 14 residues. The germline gives CDR1 ENHRY, CDR2 SYGVKD. V shed 7 bases and J shed 0 bases, with 12 bases lying between them. The CDR3 here is CAITRDKMNTEAFF. For the CDR3, the DNA is TGTGCCATCACCCGAGACAAGATGAACACTGAAGCTTTCTTT.

The genes are TRBV30 and TRBJ2-3; D gene unclear. The CDR3 consists of 12 residues. Trimming took 2 bases from V and 3 from J, leaving 6 bases between them. Looked up from germline, CDR1 is GTSNPN and CDR2 is SVGIG (reference sequence). As DNA, the CDR3 is TGTGCCTGGAGTAGCCTTACAGATACGCAGTATTTT. Protein: CAWSSLTDTQYF.

This chain uses TRBV6-4 with TRBJ1-1; D ambiguous. Trimming took 2 bases from V and 3 from J, leaving 13 bases between them. The V gene's germline CDR1 is MRHNA and CDR2 SNTAGT. This CDR3 is built from 15 residues. DNA of the CDR3: TGTGCCAGCAGTGACGCCCCGAGGGTGGACACTGAAGCTTTCTTT. This sequence encodes CASSDAPRVDTEAFF.

This sequence joins TRBV6-5 and TRBJ1-5, with 8 bases that match TRBD1. V shed 2 bases, J shed 7 bases, and the junction held 4 bases outside the gene matches. CDR1 is MNHEY, CDR2 SVGAGI, per germline. CDR3 length: 14 residues. CDR3 bases: TGTGCCAGCAGTTACGACAGGGGATCGCAGCCCCAGCATTTT. It yields the protein CASSYDRGSQPQHF.

The J gene is TRBJ2-3, the V gene TRBV19; 10 nucleotides agree with TRBD1. J gave up 5 bases and V 6 bases, and 8 bases lay outside the gene matches. Germline loops: CDR1 LNHDA, CDR2 SQIVND (reference sequence). The CDR3 is made up of 15 amino acids. DNA for the CDR3: TGTGCCAGTAGCCCGACAGGGGGCGTTGGAGATACGCAGTATTTT. It encodes CASSPTGGVGDTQYF.

The chain has TRBV27 and TRBJ2-7; TRBD1 matches at 7 bases. This CDR3 has 15 residues. Trimming cost V 5 bases and J 0 bases; bases outside gene matches: 7. Per germline, CDR1 MNHEY and CDR2 SMNVEV (reference sequence). This CDR3 reads CASSPGQDPSYEQYF. Written as DNA, the CDR3 is TGTGCCAGCAGTCCCGGACAGGACCCCTCCTACGAGCAGTACTTC.